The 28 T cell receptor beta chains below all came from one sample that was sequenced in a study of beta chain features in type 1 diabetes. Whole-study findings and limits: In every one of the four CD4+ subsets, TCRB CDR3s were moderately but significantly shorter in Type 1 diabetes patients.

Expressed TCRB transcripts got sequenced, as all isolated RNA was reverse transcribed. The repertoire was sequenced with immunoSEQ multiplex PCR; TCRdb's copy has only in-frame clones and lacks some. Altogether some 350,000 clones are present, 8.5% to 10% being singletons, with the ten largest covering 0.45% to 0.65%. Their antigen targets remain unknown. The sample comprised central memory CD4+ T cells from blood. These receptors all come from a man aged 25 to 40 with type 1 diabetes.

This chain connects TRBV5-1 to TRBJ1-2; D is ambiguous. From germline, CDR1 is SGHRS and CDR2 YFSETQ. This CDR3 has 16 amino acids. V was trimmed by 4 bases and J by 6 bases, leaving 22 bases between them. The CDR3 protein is CASSPALSLAANGYTF. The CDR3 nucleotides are TGCGCCAGCAGCCCCGCTTTGAGTCTGGCAGCAAATGGCTACACCTTC.

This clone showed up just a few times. CDR3 in amino acids: CAGNRVPITDTQYF. CDR3 in DNA: TGTGCCGGGAACAGGGTCCCGATCACAGATACGCAGTATTTT. V gene TRBV30 combines with J gene TRBJ2-3; perhaps TRBD1 as D (6 bases). V was shortened by 8 bases and J by 2 bases, with 17 bases between the two germline ends. Germline CDR1 GTSNPN, CDR2 SVGIG (reference sequence). This CDR3 comprises 14 residues.

The CDR3 region is CASGQGEGEAFF. The CDR3 nucleotides are TGTGCCAGCGGTCAAGGTGAAGGTGAAGCTTTCTTT. This chain connects TRBV6-5 to TRBJ1-1; D remains unclear. Per germline, CDR1 MNHEY and CDR2 SVGAGI. V was cut by 8 bases and J by 7 bases, with 14 bases left in between. The CDR3 covers 12 residues.

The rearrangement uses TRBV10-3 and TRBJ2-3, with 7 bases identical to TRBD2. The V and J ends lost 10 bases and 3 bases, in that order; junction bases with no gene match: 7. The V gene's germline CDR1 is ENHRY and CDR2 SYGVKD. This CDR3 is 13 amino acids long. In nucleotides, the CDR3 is TGTGCCACCGCGGCGGGAGTGACAGATACGCAGTATTTT. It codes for CATAAGVTDTQYF.

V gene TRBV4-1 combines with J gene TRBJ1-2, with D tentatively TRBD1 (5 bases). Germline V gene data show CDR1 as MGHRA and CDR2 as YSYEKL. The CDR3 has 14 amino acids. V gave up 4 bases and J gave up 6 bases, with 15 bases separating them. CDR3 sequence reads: CASSLRRQGDGYTF. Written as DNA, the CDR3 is TGCGCCAGCAGCCTTCGGCGACAAGGGGATGGCTACACCTTC.

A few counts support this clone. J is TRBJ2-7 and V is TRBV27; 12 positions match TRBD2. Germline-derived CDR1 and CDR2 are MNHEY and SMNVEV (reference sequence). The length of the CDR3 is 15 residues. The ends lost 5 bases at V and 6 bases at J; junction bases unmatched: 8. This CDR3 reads CASSPPGLAGGEQYF. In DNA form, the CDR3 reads TGTGCCAGCAGTCCCCCGGGACTAGCGGGCGGCGAGCAGTACTTC.

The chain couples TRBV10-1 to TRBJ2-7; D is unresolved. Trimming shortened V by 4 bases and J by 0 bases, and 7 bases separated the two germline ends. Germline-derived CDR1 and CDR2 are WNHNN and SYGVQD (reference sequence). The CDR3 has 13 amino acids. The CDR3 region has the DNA TGCGCCAGCAGTGGCCAGGACTCCTACGAGCAGTACTTC. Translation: CASSGQDSYEQYF.

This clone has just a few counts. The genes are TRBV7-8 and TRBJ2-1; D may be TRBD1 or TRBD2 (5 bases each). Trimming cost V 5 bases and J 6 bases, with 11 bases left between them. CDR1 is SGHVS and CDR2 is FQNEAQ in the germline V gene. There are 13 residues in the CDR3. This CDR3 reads CASSLGTTNEQFF. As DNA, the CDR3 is TGTGCCAGCAGCCTGGGGACGACCAATGAGCAGTTCTTC.

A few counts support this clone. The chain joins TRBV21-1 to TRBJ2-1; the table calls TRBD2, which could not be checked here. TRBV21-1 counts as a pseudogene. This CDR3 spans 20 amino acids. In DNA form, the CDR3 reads TGTGCCAGCAGCAAAAGGCCCGGGACTCTTACTATGACCTCCTACAATGAGCAGTTCTTC. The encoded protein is CASSKRPGTLTMTSYNEQFF.

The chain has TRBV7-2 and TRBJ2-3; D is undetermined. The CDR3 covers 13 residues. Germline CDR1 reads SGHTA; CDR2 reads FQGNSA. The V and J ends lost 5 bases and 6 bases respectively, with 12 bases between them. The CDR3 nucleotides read TGTGCCAGCAGCGCCACGCCTGAGGATACGCAGTATTTT. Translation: CASSATPEDTQYF.

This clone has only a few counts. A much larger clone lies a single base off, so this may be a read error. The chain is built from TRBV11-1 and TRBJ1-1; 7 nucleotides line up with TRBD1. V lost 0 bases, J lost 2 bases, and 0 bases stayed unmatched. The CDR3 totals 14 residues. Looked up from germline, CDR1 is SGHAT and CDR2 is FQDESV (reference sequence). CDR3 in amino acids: CASSLAGGNTEAFF. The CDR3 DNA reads TGTGCCAGCAGCTTAGCAGGGGGCAACACTGAAGCTTTCTTT.

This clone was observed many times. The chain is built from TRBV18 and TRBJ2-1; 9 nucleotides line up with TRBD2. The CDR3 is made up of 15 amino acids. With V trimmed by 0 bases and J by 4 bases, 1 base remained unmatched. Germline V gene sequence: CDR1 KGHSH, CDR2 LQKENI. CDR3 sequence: CASSPPTSGYNEQFF. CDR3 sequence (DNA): TGTGCCAGCTCACCACCGACTAGCGGATACAATGAGCAGTTCTTC.

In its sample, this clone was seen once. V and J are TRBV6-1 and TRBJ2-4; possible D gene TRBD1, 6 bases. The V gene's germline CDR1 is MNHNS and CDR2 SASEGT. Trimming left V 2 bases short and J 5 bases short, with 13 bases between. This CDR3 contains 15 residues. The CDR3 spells CASSELTGLENIQYF. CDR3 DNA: TGTGCCAGCAGTGAACTTACAGGGCTGGAAAACATTCAGTACTTC.

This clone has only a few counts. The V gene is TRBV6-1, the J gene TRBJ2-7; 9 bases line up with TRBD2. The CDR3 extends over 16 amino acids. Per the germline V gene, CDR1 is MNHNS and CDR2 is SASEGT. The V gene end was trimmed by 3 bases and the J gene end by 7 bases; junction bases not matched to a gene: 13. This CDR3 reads CASSDARAGGWGEQYF. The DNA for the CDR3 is TGTGCCAGCAGTGACGCGAGAGCGGGAGGATGGGGGGAGCAGTACTTC.

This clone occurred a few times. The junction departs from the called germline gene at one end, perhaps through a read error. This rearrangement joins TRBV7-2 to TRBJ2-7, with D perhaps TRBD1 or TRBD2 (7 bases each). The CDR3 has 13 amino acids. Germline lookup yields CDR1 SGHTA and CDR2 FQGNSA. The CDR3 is CASSSNDVTGREF. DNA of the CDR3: TGTGCCAGCAGCTCAAACGACGTGACAGGGAGGGAGTTC.

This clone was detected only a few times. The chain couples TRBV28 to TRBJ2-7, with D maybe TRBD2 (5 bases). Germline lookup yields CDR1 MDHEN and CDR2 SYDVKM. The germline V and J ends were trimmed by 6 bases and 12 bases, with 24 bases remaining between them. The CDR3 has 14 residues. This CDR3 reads CASSPPAAGLVSYF. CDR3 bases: TGTGCCAGCAGCCCCCCCGCGGCGGGTCTCGTGTCGTACTTC.

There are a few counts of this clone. Here the CDR3 reads CASSLGHLVATSWNEQYF. CDR3 nucleotide sequence: TGTGCCAGCAGCTTAGGTCACTTGGTAGCGACGTCTTGGAACGAGCAGTACTTC. The V gene is TRBV11-2, the J gene TRBJ2-7; tentative D call: TRBD2 (5 bases). The V end was cut by 1 base, the J end by 5 bases, with 24 bases between. The CDR3 loop spans 18 amino acids. Germline V gives CDR1 SGHAT, CDR2 FQNNGV.

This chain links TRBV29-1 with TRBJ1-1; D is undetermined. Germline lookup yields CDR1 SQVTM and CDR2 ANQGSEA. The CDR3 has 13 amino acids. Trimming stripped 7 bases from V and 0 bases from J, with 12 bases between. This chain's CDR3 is CSALVEVNTEAFF. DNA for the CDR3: TGCAGCGCTCTCGTAGAGGTGAACACTGAAGCTTTCTTT.

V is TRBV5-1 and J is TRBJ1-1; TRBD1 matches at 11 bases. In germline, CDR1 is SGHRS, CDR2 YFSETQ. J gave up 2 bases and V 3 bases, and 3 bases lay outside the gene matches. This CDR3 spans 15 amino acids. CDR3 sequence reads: CASSWGQGGNTEAFF. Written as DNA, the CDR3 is TGCGCCAGCAGCTGGGGACAGGGGGGCAACACTGAAGCTTTCTTT.

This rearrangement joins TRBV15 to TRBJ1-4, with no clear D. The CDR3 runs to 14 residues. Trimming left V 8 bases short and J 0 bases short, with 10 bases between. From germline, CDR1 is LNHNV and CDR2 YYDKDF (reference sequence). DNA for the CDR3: TGTGCCACCCGGGCGCGTGCAACTAATGAAAAACTGTTTTTT. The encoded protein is CATRARATNEKLFF. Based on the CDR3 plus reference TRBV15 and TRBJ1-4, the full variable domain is DAMVIQNPRYQVTQFGKPVTLSCSQTLNHNVMYWYQQKSSQAPKLLFHYYDKDFNNEADTPDNFQSRRPNTSFCFLDIRSPGLGDTAMYLCATRARATNEKLFFGSGTQLSVL.

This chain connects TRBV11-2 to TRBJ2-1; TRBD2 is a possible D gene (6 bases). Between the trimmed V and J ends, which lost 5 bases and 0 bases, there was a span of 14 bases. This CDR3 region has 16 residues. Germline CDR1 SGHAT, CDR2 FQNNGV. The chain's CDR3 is CASSHTRESSYNEQFF. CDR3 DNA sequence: TGTGCCAGCAGCCACACACGGGAGTCCTCCTACAATGAGCAGTTCTTC.

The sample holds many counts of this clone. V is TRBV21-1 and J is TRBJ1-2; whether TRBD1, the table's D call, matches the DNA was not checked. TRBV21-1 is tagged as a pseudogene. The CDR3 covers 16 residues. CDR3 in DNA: TGTGCCAGCACCCAGCAGGGATTTGCTCCCGTATATGGCTACACCTTC. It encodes CASTQQGFAPVYGYTF.

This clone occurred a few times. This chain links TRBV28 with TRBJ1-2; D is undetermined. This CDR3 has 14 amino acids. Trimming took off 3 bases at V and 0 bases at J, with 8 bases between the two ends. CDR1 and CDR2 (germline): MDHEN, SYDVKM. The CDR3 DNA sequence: TGTGCCAGCAGTTTGCACGTACCTAACTATGGCTACACCTTC. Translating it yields CASSLHVPNYGYTF.

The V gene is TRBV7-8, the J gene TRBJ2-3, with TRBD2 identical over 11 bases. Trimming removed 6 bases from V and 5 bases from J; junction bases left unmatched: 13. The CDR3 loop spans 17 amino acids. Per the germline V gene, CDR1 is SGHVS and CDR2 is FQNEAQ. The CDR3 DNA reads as TGTGCCAGCAGTCACCCGCCCGGACTAGCGGGTGTAGATACGCAGTATTTT. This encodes CASSHPPGLAGVDTQYF.

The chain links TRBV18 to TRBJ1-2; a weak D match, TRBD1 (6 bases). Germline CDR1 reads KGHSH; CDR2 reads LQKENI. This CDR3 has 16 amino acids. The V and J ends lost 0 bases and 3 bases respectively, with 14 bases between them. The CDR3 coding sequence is TGTGCCAGCTCACCACCGTGGGGCGGGGGCCACTATGGCTACACCTTC. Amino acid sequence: CASSPPWGGGHYGYTF.

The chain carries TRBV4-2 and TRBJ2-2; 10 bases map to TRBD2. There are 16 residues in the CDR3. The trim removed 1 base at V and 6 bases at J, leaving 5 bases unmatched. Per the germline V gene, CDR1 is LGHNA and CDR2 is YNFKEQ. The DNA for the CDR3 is TGTGCCAGCAGCCAAGCGGCTAGCGGGAGACCCGGGGAGCTGTTTTTT. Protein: CASSQAASGRPGELFF.

The CDR3 DNA is TGTGCCAGCAGTGTGGGAGGGCAGCTCTATGGCTACACCTTC. This translates into CASSVGGQLYGYTF. The genes are TRBV28 and TRBJ1-2; no definite D call. The CDR3 extends over 14 amino acids. Germline CDR1 reads MDHEN; CDR2 reads SYDVKM. V gave up 5 bases and J gave up 4 bases, with 14 bases separating them.

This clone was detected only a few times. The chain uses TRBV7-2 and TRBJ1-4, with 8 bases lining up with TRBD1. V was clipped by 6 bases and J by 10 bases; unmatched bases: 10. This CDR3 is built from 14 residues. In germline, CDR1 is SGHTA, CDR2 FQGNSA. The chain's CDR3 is CASSSTGASGKLFF. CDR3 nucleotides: TGTGCCAGCAGTTCGACAGGGGCGAGCGGAAAACTGTTTTTT.